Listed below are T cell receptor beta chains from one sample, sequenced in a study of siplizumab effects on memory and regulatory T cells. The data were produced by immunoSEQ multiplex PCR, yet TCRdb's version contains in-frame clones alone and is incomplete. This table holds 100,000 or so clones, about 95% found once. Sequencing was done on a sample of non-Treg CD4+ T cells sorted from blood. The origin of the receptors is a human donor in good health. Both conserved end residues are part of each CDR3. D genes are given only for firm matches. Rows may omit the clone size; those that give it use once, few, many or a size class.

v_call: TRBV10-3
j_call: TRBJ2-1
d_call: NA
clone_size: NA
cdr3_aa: CAISERSEQFF
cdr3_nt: TGTGCCATCAGTGAGCGTAGTGAGCAGTTCTTC

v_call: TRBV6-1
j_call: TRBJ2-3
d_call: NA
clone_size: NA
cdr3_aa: CASSARDLDTQYF
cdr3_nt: TGTGCCAGCAGTGCCAGGGATCTAGATACGCAGTATTTT

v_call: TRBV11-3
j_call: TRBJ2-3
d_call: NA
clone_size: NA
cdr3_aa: CASSLRGGASTDTQYF
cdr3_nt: TGTGCCAGCAGCCTTCGAGGGGGGGCTAGCACAGATACGCAGTATTTT

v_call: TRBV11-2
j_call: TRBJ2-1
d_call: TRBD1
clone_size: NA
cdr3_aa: CASRAYVSDRGRPEQFF
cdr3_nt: TGTGCCAGCAGAGCTTACGTGTCGGACAGGGGGCGCCCTGAGCAGTTCTTC

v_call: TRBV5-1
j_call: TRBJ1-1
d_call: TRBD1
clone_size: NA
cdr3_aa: CASSPRRDRGLENTEAFF
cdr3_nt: TGCGCCAGCAGCCCTCGTCGGGACAGGGGGCTCGAGAACACTGAAGCTTTCTTT

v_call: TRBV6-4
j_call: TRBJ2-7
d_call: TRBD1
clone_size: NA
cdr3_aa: CASSDPSVGPGQGAYDDEQYF
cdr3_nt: TGTGCCAGCAGTGACCCATCAGTTGGACCGGGACAGGGGGCCTATGACGACGAGCAGTACTTC

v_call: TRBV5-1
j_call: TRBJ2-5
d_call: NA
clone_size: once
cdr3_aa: CASSAGPEGETQYF
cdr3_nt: TGCGCCAGCAGCGCAGGACCCGAAGGAGAGACCCAGTACTTC

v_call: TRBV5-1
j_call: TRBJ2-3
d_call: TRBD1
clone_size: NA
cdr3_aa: CASSASGGATDTQYF
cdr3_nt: TGCGCCAGCAGCGCGTCAGGGGGCGCGACAGATACGCAGTATTTT

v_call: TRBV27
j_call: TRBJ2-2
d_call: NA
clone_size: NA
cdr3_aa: CATQVSLNTGELFF
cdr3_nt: TGTGCCACCCAGGTTTCGCTCAACACCGGGGAGCTGTTTTTT

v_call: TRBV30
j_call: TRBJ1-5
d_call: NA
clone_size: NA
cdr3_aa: CAWTIGRGNQPQHF
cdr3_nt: TGTGCCTGGACCATCGGGCGGGGCAATCAGCCCCAGCATTTT

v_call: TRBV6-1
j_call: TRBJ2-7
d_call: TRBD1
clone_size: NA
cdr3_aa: CASREEGGDYF
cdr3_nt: TGTGCCAGCAGGGAGGAAGGGGGCGACTACTTC

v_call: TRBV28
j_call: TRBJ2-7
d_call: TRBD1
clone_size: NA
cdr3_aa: CASRDRDRSTYEQYF
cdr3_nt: TGTGCCAGCAGAGACCGGGACAGGTCGACCTACGAGCAGTACTTC

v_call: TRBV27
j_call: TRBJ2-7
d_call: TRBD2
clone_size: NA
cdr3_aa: CASSSAGTSGVSSYEQYF
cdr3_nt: TGTGCCAGCAGTTCTGCCGGGACTAGCGGGGTGAGCTCCTACGAGCAGTACTTC

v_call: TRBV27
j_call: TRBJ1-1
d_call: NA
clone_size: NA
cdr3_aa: CASSLGSEAFF
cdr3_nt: TGTGCCAGCAGTTTAGGATCTGAAGCTTTCTTT

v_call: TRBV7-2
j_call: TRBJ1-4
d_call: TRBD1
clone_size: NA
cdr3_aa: CASSLVGQGLFF
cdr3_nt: TGTGCCAGCAGCTTAGTGGGACAGGGGTTGTTTTTT

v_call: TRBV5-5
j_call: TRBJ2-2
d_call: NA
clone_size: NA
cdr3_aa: CASSFWGNTGELFF
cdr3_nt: TGTGCCAGCAGCTTCTGGGGGAACACCGGGGAGCTGTTTTTT

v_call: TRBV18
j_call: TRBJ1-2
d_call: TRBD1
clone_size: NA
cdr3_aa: CASSPGQGEGYTF
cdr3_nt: TGTGCCAGCTCACCGGGACAGGGGGAAGGCTACACCTTC

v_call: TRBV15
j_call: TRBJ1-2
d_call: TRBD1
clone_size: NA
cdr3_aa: CATRPTGGESYGYTF
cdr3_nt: TGTGCCACCAGACCTACAGGGGGCGAATCCTATGGCTACACCTTC

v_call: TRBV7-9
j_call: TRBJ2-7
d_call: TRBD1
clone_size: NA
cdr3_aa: CASSLASDRGVYEQYF
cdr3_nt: TGTGCCAGCAGCTTAGCATCGGACAGGGGGGTCTACGAGCAGTACTTC

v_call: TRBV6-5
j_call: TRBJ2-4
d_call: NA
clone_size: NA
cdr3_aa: CASSYGAAKNIQYF
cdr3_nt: TGTGCCAGCAGTTACGGGGCTGCCAAAAACATTCAGTACTTC

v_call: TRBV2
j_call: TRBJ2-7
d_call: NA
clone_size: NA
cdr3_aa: CASSDLVRVGPGYEQYF
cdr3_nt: TGTGCCAGCAGTGATTTAGTCAGGGTCGGGCCCGGCTACGAGCAGTACTTC

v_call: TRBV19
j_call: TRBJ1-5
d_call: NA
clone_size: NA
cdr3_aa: CASQDAPRQPQHF
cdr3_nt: TGTGCCAGTCAGGACGCCCCTAGGCAGCCCCAGCATTTT

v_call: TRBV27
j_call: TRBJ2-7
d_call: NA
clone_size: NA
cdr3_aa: CASSLNSDSTSYEQYF
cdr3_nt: TGTGCCAGCAGTTTAAACTCGGACTCCACTTCCTACGAGCAGTACTTC

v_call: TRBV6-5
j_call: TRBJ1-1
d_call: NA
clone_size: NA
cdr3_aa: CASSSSGRNTEAFF
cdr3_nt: TGTGCCAGCAGTTCCTCGGGACGGAACACTGAAGCTTTCTTT

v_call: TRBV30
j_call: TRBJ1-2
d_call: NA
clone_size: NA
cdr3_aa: CAWSSRVGYTF
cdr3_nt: TGTGCCTGGAGCTCCAGGGTAGGCTACACCTTC

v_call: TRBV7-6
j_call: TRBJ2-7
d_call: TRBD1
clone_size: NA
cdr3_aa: CASSPQTGQGEQYF
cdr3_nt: TGTGCCAGCAGCCCACAAACCGGACAGGGCGAGCAGTACTTC

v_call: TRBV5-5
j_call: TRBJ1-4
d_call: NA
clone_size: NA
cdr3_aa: CASSLEAGDPYNEKLFF
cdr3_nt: TGTGCCAGCAGCTTGGAGGCAGGGGACCCATATAATGAAAAACTGTTTTTT

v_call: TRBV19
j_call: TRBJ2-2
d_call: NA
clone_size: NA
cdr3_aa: CASSQDRPNTGELFF
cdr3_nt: TGTGCCAGTAGTCAAGACAGACCGAACACCGGGGAGCTGTTTTTT

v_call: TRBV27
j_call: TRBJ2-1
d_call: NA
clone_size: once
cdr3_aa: CASSFPGSYNEQFF
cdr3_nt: TGTGCCAGCAGTTTTCCCGGGAGCTACAATGAGCAGTTCTTC

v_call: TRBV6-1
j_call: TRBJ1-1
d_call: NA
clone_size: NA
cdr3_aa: CASSVDGRNRAFF
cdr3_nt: TGTGCCAGCAGTGTAGACGGACGGAATAGGGCTTTCTTT

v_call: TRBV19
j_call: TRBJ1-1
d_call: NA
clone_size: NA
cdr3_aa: CASRDGHTEAFF
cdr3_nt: TGTGCCAGTAGGGACGGCCACACTGAAGCTTTCTTT

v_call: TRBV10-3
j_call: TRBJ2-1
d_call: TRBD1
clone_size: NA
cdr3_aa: CAISSTGGTYNEQFF
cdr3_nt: TGTGCCATCAGTTCGACAGGGGGCACCTACAATGAGCAGTTCTTC

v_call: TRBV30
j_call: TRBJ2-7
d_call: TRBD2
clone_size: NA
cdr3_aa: CAWRGTSGTYEQYF
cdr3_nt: TGTGCCTGGAGGGGGACTAGCGGAACCTACGAGCAGTACTTC

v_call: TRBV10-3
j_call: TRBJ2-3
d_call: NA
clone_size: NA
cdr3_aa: CAISETLAASTDTQYF
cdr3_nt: TGTGCCATCAGTGAGACACTAGCTGCTAGCACAGATACGCAGTATTTT

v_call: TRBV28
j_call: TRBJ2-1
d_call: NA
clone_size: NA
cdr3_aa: CASSWDHNLGNEQFF
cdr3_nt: TGTGCCAGCAGTTGGGACCACAACCTAGGCAATGAGCAGTTCTTC

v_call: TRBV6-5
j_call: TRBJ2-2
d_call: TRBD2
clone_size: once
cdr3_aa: CASSPSGGTGELFF
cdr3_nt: TGTGCCAGCAGTCCTTCCGGGGGGACCGGGGAGCTGTTTTTT

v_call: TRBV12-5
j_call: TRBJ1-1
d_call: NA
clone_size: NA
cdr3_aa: CASMALGGNTEAFF
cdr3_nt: TGTGCTAGCATGGCCCTTGGAGGGAACACTGAAGCTTTCTTT